This paragraph covers one TCR beta chain sequence. The sample holds one count of this clone. Its specific antigen is unknown. No qualities accompany the bases; no much larger clone lies one base away. For the CD8 naive samples, CD45RO-negative cells were positively selected for CCR7, yielding a CD45RA+CCR7+ population from which TemRA cells were excluded. Donors were healthy HIV-negative adults with no recently reported acute infections or vaccinations. Every donor was a Caucasian adult residing in Nashville, Tennessee, USA. Blood was obtained by leukapheresis, after which PBMCs were separated by Ficoll-Histopaque density gradient centrifugation and cryopreserved in liquid nitrogen vapor phase. Analytical flow cytometry was used to check the purity and quantity of each magnetically sorted T cell population. Genomic DNA was isolated from each sorted fraction and quantified by UV absorbance on a Nanodrop 2000c.

Using the deep immunoSEQ assay, TCR CDR3 regions were amplified from genomic DNA by multiplex PCR. Extracted genomic DNA from each cell subset was spread evenly across all wells of several immunoSEQ 96-well plates, with each plate serving as a replicate. For sorted subsets, 150 to 250 ng of genomic DNA, equivalent to 25,000 to 35,000 T cell genomes, went into each replicate PCR. Purified libraries were measured with a Qubit 3.0 fluorometer, size-checked on a Bioanalyzer 2100, and measured again with the KAPA Library Quantification kit. A separate single-read 150-cycle Illumina NextSeq 550 flow cell was used to sequence each immunoSEQ 96-well plate. The authors' pipeline ran thus. The immunoSEQ output contained only junctional sequences without quality scores, so filtering could not match that applied to full-length reads. Sequences were annotated with PyIR, a Python wrapper for IgBLAST v1.9, and V/J genes and CDR3 were assigned using IMGT germline references. Reads with weak V/J assignments (E-value above 1e-6), missing CDR3, stop codons, out-of-frame junctions, or ambiguous translated residues were removed. V3J clonotypes were defined as sequences sharing an identical inferred V gene, J gene, and CDR3 amino acid sequence. The percentage overlap between two repertoires was calculated by dividing the number of shared unique clonotypes by the size of the smaller repertoire. Richness of each repertoire was evaluated using RTK rarefaction, the Chao1 estimator, and Recon v2.1 estimates of unobserved clonotypes. Generation probabilities for all TCRbeta clonotypes obtained by the gDNA method from several donors were computed using OLGA. Drawn from immuneACCESS, this table holds only the in-frame rearrangements with V and J called that TCRdb kept. Clones are partly lost; checked studies trace under half to an unresolved V gene and leave the rest unexplained. That table furnishes V, J and clone size, whereas the DNA furnished D and trimming. This sample has millions of clones in its table, and around 93% of those were observed once. The ten largest make up around 1.7% of the sample.

These data belong to a study of shared clonotypes between healthy human individuals (dated by TCRdb to the early 2020s). Background on the whole study: The cohort included three men and a couple of women between 18 and 49 years of age. For each donor, three plates each were used for CD4 naive and CD4 memory, two plates were used for CD8 naive, and one plate was used for CD8 memory. The study deeply sequenced blood TCR repertoires of about 5 healthy adults to estimate repertoire size and the extent of clonotype sharing between individuals. Libraries were prepared and TCR repertoires were sequenced by different laboratories using diverse techniques, in order to increase sequencing depth and limit assay-specific biases. Each donor's leukapheresis produced roughly between about 0.8 and 8.9 billion PBMCs.

The CDR3, from cysteine to phenylalanine, totals 13 residues. This entry keeps only the CDR3 DNA: 39 bases, framed from base 1. Deletion took 7 bases off V and 3 bases off J, with a span of 13 bases between the germline ends. CDR1 and CDR2 are drawn from the germline V gene: MNHNS, SASEGT. Beyond this particular receptor, the publication reports: Sampling was restricted to blood, and TCR repertoires in tissue are likely to differ from TCR repertoires in blood. Pairwise subsampling indicated that sequencing depth was expected to affect the degree of clonotype sharing among donors. Because the study included only a small number of donors, the genetic and exposure-history diversity represented was limited. Rarefaction of sorted-subset datasets indicated incomplete sequencing despite the large sequencing depth. Sharing across four donors was observed for approximately 5% of naive CD4, less than 4% of naive CD8, around 2.5% of memory CD4, and about 0.38% of memory CD8 clonotypes. Compared with non-shared clonotypes, the clonotypes found in all four sorted-subset donors had higher generation probabilities. Naive subsets generally had larger estimated clonotype richness than memory subsets did.

Material for sequencing was naive CD8+ T cells from PBMCs. The meaning of the sample's cell subset or site label: CD45RA+CCR7+. The V gene is TRBV6-1 and the J gene is TRBJ2-7; the D gene lacks a confident call. The TCR sequence derives from a man aged 18 to 30 in good health. Some clones in this sample may be carry-over from other donors' samples. The encoded CDR3 is CASMQGLVYEQYF. The DNA sequence is TGTGCCAGCATGCAAGGTCTTGTCTACGAGCAGTACTTC.